This T cell receptor (beta chain) was identified during a study of T cells in Graves' hyperthyroidism and ophthalmopathy. Study-level background: Peripheral blood sampling occurred at initial diagnosis, before any treatment.

V was pared by 3 bases and J by 5 bases, with 13 bases between. The germline CDR1 and CDR2 sequences are GTSNPN and SVGIG (reference sequence). The CDR3 has 13 residues. From RNA transcripts, TCR beta CDR3 regions were amplified. A first-round RT-PCR of the TCR CDR3 used the HTBI primer set. From the multiplex PCR reads, TCRdb called clonotypes with MiXCR, one entry per CDR3 protein. In the table there are roughly 200,000 distinct CDR3 sequences, about 15% of which are singletons. The authors took PBMCs from over 8.5 ml fresh peripheral blood. Sequencing was carried out using blood. The chain uses TRBV30 and TRBJ2-5, with D maybe TRBD1 (5 bases). This TCR came from a woman aged 50 to 65 with Graves' hyperthyroidism. The DNA for the CDR3 is TGTGCCTGGAGCGCCTCAGGGTGGGAGACCCAGTACTTC. Translating gives CAWSASGWETQYF. Full variable domain (rest looked up from reference TRBV30 and TRBJ2-5): SQTIHQWPATLVQPVGSPLSLECTVEGTSNPNLYWYRQAAGRGLQLLFYSVGIGQISSEVPQNLSASRPQDRQFILSSKKLLLSDSGFYLCAWSASGWETQYFGPGTRLLVL.